Shown below are 10 T cell receptor beta chains from a single sample sequenced in a study of early T cells in non-severe SARS-CoV-2 infection. TCRdb reprocessed the 5' RACE reads with MiXCR, giving one entry per CDR3 protein. The repertoire holds around 50,000 distinct CDR3 sequences, about 4.6% seen once, with 5.5% to 6.5% in the top ten. Material: whole blood. These receptors all stem from an adult who was a healthcare worker with PCR-confirmed SARS-CoV-2 infection or an uninfected control (not recorded which).

Only a few counts were recorded for this clonotype. The DNA for the CDR3 is TGTGCCAGCAGCCACACAGATACGCAGTATTTT. It translates to CASSHTDTQYF. The J gene is TRBJ2-3, the V gene TRBV14, with no clear D. Germline V lookup: CDR1 SGHDN, CDR2 FVKESK. V dropped 3 bases and J dropped 2 bases, with 0 bases sitting between them. The CDR3 runs 11 residues. Filled out from reference TRBV14 and TRBJ2-3, the complete variable domain reads EAGVTQFPSHSVIEKGQTVTLRCDPISGHDNLYWYRRVMGKEIKFLLHFVKESKQDESGMPNNRFLAERTGGTYSTLKVQPAELEDSGVYFCASSHTDTQYFGPGTRLTVL.

This clonotype showed up many times. The chain employs TRBV7-2 and TRBJ1-2, with unresolved D. Per germline, CDR1 SGHTA and CDR2 FQGNSA. The CDR3 runs to 13 residues. Deletions cut 5 bases from V and 6 bases from J, with 13 bases between. The CDR3 nucleotides read TGTGCCAGCAGCCCCGAGGTTGTTCATGGCTACACCTTC. This codes for CASSPEVVHGYTF. The whole variable domain, filled in from reference TRBV7-2 and TRBJ1-2, reads GAGVSQSPSNKVTEKGKDVELRCDPISGHTALYWYRQSLGQGLEFLIYFQGNSAPDKSGLPSDRFSAERTGGSVSTLTIQRTQQEDSAVYLCASSPEVVHGYTFGSGTRLTVV.

This clonotype was seen only a few times. The chain combines TRBV11-1 with TRBJ2-7, with D perhaps TRBD1 (5 bases). Germline V gene data show CDR1 as SGHAT and CDR2 as FQDESV (reference sequence). Trimming shortened V by 4 bases and J by 3 bases, and 10 bases separated the two germline ends. The CDR3 runs to 13 residues. The CDR3 coding sequence is TGTGCCAGCAGCTCAGGGCCCATCTACGAGCAGTACTTC. It codes for CASSSGPIYEQYF. Complete variable domain (other parts from reference TRBV11-1 and TRBJ2-7): EAEVAQSPRYKITEKSQAVAFWCDPISGHATLYWYRQILGQGPELLVQFQDESVVDDSQLPKDRFSAERLKGVDSTLKIQPAELGDSAMYLCASSSGPIYEQYFGPGTRLTVT.

This clonotype has more than one count but fewer than ten. The chain has TRBV7-9 and TRBJ1-6; no clear D gene. The CDR3 sequence is 13 residues long. The germline gives CDR1 SEHNR, CDR2 FQNEAQ (reference sequence). V lost 0 bases, J lost 14 bases, and 11 bases lay in between. CDR3 residues: CASSLANLATLHF. CDR3 nucleotides: TGTGCCAGCAGCTTAGCGAATTTGGCAACCCTCCACTTT.

This clonotype was seen at least ten times. This chain uses TRBV20-1 with TRBJ1-2; D call uncertain. With 5 bases removed from V and 6 bases from J, the gap between germline ends came to 16 bases. There are 13 residues in the CDR3. The germline V gene encodes CDR1 DFQATT and CDR2 SNEGSKA (reference sequence). CDR3: CSAVDMTLHGYTF. The CDR3 nucleotides are TGCAGTGCTGTTGACATGACTCTCCATGGCTACACCTTC.

This clonotype was picked up many times. This chain connects TRBV18 to TRBJ1-5, with 7 bases aligning to TRBD1. With V trimmed by 3 bases and J by 3 bases, 8 bases remained unmatched. This CDR3 contains 16 residues. The germline CDR1 and CDR2 sequences are KGHSH and LQKENI. DNA for the CDR3: TGTGCCAGCTCACCCTCTACGGGACAGAACAATCAGCCCCAGCATTTT. Translation: CASSPSTGQNNQPQHF.

This clonotype was detected many times. The gene calls are TRBV10-3 and TRBJ1-2, with a possible D match to TRBD1 (5 bases). The CDR3 is 13 amino acids. Looked up from germline, CDR1 is ENHRY and CDR2 is SYGVKD. Trimming removed 10 bases at V and 4 bases at J, with 16 bases between. The CDR3 DNA reads TGTGCCACACAGGAATATTCGACCTATGGCTACACCTTC. It encodes CATQEYSTYGYTF.

The genes are TRBV5-4 and TRBJ2-4; D is perhaps TRBD2 (5 bases). V lost 9 bases and J lost 9, with 16 bases in between. This CDR3 has 12 residues. Germline-derived CDR1 and CDR2 are SGHNT and YYREEE (reference sequence). In nucleotides, the CDR3 is TGTGCCATCCATGGTGCTGAGGGCATTCAGTACTTC. Its protein product is CAIHGAEGIQYF.

The V and J genes are TRBV20-1 and TRBJ2-3; TRBD2 might be the D (7 bases). This CDR3 is built from 14 residues. Germline CDR1 and CDR2: DFQATT and SNEGSKA (reference sequence). V was pared by 2 bases and J by 5 bases, with 14 bases between. The CDR3 region has the DNA TGCAGTGCTAGATACGGGGGGCTTGGAGATACGCAGTATTTT. Translating gives CSARYGGLGDTQYF.

The chain employs TRBV5-1 and TRBJ2-7, with 8 positions matching TRBD1. With V trimmed by 4 bases and J by 6 bases, 9 bases remained unmatched. Germline assignment: CDR1 SGHRS and CDR2 YFSETQ. The CDR3 sequence is 14 residues long. CDR3 coding DNA: TGCGCCAGCAGCCAGTCCAGGGGGCAGGGCGAGCAGTACTTC. This sequence encodes CASSQSRGQGEQYF.